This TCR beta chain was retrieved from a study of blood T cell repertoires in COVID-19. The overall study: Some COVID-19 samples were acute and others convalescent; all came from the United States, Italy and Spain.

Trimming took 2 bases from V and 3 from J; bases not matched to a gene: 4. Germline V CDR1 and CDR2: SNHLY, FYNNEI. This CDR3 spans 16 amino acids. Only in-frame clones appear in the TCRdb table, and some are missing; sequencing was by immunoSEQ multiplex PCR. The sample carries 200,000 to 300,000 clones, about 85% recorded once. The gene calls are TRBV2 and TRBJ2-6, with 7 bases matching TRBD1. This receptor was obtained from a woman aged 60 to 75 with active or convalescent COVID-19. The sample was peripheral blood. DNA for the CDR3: TGTGCCAGCAGTGAACTGGGACAGAGTGGGGCCAACGTCCTGACTTTC. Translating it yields CASSELGQSGANVLTF.